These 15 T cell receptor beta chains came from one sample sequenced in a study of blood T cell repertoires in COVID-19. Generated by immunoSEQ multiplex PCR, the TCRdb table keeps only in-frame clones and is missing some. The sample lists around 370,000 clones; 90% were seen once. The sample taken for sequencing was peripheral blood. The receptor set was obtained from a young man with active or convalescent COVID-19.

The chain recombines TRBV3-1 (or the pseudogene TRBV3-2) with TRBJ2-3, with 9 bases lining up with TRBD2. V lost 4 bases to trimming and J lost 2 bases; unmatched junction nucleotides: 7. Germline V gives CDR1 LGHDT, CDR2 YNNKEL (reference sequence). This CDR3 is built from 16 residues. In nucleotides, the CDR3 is TGTGCCAGCAGCCGACTAGCGGCTAAATACACAGATACGCAGTATTTT. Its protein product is CASSRLAAKYTDTQYF.

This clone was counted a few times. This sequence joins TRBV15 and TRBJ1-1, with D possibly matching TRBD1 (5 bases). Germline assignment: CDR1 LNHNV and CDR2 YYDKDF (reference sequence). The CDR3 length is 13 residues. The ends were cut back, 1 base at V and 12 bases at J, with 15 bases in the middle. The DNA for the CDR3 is TGTGCCACCAGCAGAGCTGGGGGGGAGGTATCTTTCTTT. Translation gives CATSRAGGEVSFF.

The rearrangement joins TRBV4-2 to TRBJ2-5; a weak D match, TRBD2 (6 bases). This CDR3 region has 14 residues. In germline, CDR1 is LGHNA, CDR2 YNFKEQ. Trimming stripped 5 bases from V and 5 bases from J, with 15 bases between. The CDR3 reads CASSKRDSLETQYF. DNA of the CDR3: TGTGCCAGCAGCAAAAGGGACTCACTGGAGACCCAGTACTTC.

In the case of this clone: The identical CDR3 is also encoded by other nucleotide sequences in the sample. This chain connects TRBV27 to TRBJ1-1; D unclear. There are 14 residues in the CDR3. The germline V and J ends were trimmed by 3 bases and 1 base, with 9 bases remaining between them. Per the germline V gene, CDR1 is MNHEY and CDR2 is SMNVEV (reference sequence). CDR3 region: CASSFYRGNTEAFF. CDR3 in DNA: TGTGCCAGCAGTTTTTATCGAGGGAACACTGAAGCTTTCTTT.

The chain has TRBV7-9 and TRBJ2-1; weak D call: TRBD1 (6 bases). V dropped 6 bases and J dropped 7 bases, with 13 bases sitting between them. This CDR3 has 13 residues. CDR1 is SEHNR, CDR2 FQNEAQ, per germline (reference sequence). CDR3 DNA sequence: TGTGCCAGCAGTCGTAACACAGGGAATGAGCAGTTCTTC. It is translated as CASSRNTGNEQFF. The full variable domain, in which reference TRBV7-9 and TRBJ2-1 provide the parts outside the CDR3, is DTGVSQNPRHKITKRGQNVTFRCDPISEHNRLYWYRQTLGQGPEFLTYFQNEAQLEKSRLLSDRFSAERPKGSFSTLEIQRTEQGDSAMYLCASSRNTGNEQFFGPGTRLTVL.

The CDR3 is CASSLTLDSNNEQFF. In DNA form, the CDR3 reads TGTGCCAGCAGCTTAACCCTGGACAGTAACAATGAGCAGTTCTTC. The chain has TRBV7-3 and TRBJ2-1; D is possibly TRBD1 (6 bases). This CDR3 has 15 amino acids. Germline V gene lookup returns CDR1 SGHTA and CDR2 FQGTGA. V shed 0 bases and J shed 5 bases, with 11 bases lying between them.

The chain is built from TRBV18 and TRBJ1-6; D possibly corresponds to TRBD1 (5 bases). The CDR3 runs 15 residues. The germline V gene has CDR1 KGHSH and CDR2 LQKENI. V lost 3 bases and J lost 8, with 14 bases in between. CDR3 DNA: TGTGCCAGCTCACCTTTGGGCGGGACGGATTCACCCCTCCACTTT. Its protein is CASSPLGGTDSPLHF. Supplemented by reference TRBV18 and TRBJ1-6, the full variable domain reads NAGVMQNPRHLVRRRGQEARLRCSPMKGHSHVYWYRQLPEEGLKFMVYLQKENIIDESGMPKERFSAEFPKEGPSILRIQQVVRGDSAAYFCASSPLGGTDSPLHFGNGTRLTVT.

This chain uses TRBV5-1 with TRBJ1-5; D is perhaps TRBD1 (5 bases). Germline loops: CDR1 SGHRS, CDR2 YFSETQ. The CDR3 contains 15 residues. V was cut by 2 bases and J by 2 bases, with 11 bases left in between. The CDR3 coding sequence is TGCGCCAGCAGCTTAAATGGGGCTGGCAATCAGCCCCAGCATTTT. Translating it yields CASSLNGAGNQPQHF.

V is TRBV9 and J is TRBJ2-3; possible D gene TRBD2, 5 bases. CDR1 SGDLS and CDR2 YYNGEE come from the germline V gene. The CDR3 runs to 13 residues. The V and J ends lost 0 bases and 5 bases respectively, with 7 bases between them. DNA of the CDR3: TGTGCCAGCAGCGTAGACGAGGGAGATACGCAGTATTTT. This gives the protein CASSVDEGDTQYF.

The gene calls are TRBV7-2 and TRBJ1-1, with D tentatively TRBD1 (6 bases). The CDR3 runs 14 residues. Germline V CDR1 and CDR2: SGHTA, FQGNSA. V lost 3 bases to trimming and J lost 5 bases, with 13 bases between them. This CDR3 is CASSLGAEGTEAFF. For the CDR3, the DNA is TGTGCCAGCAGCTTGGGGGCAGAGGGAACTGAAGCTTTCTTT. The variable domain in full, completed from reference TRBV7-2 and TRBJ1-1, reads GAGVSQSPSNKVTEKGKDVELRCDPISGHTALYWYRQSLGQGLEFLIYFQGNSAPDKSGLPSDRFSAERTGGSVSTLTIQRTQQEDSAVYLCASSLGAEGTEAFFGQGTRLTVV.

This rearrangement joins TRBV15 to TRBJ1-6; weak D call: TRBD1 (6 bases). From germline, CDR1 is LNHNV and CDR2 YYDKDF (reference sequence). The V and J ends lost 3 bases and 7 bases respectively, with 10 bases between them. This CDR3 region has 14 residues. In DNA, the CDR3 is TGTGCCACCAGCAGTCGGACAGTAAATTCACCCCTCCACTTT. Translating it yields CATSSRTVNSPLHF.

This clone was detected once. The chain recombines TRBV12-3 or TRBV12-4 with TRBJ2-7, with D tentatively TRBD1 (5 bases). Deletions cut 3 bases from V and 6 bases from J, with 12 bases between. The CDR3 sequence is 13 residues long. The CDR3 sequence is CASSLVQGAEQYF. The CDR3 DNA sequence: TGTGCCAGCAGTTTGGTCCAAGGGGCCGAGCAGTACTTC.

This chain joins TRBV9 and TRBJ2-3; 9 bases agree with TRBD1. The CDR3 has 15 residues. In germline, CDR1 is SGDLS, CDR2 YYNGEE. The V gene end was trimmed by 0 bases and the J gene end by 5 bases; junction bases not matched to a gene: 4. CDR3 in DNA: TGTGCCAGCAGCGTAGCGGGGACAGGGTTAGATACGCAGTATTTT. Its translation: CASSVAGTGLDTQYF.

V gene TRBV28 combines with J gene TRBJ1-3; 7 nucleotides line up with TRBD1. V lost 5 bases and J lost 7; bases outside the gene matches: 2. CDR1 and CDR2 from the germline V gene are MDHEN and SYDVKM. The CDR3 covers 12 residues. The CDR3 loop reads CASSIQGNTIYF. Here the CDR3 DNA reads TGTGCCAGCAGTATACAGGGGAACACCATATATTTT.

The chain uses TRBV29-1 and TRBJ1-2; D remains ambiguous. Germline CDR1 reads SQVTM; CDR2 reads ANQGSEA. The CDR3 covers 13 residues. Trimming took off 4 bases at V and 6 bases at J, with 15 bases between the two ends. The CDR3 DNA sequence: TGCAGCGTTGTGGGCTCCGGAGGCCATGGCTACACCTTC. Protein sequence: CSVVGSGGHGYTF.